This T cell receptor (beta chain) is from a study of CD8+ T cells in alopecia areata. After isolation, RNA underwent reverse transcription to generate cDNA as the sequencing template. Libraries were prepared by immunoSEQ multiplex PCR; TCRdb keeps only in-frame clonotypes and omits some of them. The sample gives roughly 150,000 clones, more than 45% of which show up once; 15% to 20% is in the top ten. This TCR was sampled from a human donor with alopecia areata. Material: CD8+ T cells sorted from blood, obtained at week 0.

CDR3 in amino acids: CASSRGRELETQYF. The CDR3 DNA reads TGTGCCAGCAGCCGAGGGAGGGAGTTGGAGACCCAGTACTTC. The rearrangement links TRBV13 to TRBJ2-5, with 7 positions matching TRBD2. V was clipped by 5 bases and J by 5 bases; unmatched bases: 8. The CDR3 runs 14 residues. Germline values: CDR1 PRHDT, CDR2 FYEKMQ (reference sequence).